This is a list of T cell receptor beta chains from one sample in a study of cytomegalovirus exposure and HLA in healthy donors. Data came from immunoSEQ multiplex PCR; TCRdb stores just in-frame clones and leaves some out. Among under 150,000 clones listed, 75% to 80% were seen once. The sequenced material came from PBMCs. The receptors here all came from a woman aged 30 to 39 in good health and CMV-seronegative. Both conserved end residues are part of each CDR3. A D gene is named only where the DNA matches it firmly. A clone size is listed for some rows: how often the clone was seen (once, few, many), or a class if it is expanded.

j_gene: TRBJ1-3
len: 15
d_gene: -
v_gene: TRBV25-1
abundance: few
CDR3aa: CASSELAAAGNTIYF
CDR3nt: TGTGCCAGCAGTGAATTAGCTGCTGCTGGAAACACCATATATTTT

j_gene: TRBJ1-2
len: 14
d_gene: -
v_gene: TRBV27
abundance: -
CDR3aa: CASSFTPTMNGYTF
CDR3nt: TGTGCCAGCAGTTTCACCCCAACTATGAATGGCTACACCTTC

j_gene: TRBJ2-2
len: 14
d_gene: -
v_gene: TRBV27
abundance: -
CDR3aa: CASSPRPGAGELFF
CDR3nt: TGTGCCAGCAGTCCTCGCCCTGGAGCCGGGGAGCTGTTTTTT

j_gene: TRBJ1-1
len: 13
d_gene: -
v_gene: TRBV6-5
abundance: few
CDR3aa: CASSYSGSEGAFF
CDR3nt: TGTGCCAGCAGTTACAGTGGATCTGAGGGAGCTTTCTTT

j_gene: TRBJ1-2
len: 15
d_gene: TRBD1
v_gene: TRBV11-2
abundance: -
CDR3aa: CASSKPGQGFPGYTF
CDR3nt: TGTGCCAGCAGCAAACCGGGACAGGGGTTTCCTGGCTACACCTTC

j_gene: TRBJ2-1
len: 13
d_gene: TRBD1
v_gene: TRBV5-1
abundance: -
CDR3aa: CASSTGQYNEQFF
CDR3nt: TGCGCCAGCAGCACGGGACAGTACAATGAGCAGTTCTTC

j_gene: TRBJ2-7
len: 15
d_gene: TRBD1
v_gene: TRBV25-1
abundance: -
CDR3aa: CASSPGTGMPYEQYF
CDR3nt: TGTGCCAGCAGTCCCGGGACAGGGATGCCCTACGAGCAGTACTTC

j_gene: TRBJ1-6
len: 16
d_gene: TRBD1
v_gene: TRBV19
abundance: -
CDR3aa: CASSAPGQGRNSPLHF
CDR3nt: TGTGCCAGTAGTGCCCCGGGACAGGGGCGTAATTCACCCCTCCACTTT

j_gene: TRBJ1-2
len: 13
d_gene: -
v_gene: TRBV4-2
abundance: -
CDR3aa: CASSHSSGNGYTF
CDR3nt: TGTGCCAGCAGCCATAGTAGCGGTAATGGCTACACCTTC

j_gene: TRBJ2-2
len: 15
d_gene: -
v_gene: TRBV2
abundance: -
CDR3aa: CASRKGGEGVGELFF
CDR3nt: TGTGCCAGCAGAAAAGGGGGGGAAGGAGTCGGGGAGCTGTTTTTT

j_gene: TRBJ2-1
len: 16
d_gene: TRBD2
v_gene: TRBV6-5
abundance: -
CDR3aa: CASSSRTSGGANEQFF
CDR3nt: TGTGCCAGCAGTTCCCGGACTAGCGGGGGTGCAAATGAGCAGTTCTTC

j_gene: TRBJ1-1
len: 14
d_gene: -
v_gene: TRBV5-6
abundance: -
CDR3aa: CASSQWGGSTEAFF
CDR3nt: TGTGCCAGCAGCCAGTGGGGGGGCAGCACTGAAGCTTTCTTT

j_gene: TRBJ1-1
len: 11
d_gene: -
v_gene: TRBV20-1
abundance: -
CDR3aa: CSARVNTEAFF
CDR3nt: TGCAGTGCCCGGGTGAACACTGAAGCTTTCTTT

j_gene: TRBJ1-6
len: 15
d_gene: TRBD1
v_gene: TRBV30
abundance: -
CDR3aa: CAWRGQGSYNSPLHF
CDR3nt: TGTGCCTGGAGGGGACAGGGGTCCTATAATTCACCCCTCCACTTT

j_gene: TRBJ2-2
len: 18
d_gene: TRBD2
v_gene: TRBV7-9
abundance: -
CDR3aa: CASSLRLAGGSNTGELFF
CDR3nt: TGTGCCAGCAGCTTACGGCTAGCGGGGGGATCGAACACCGGGGAGCTGTTTTTT

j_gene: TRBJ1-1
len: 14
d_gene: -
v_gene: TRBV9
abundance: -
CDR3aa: CASSVGTLNTEAFF
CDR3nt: TGTGCCAGCAGCGTGGGGACACTGAACACTGAAGCTTTCTTT

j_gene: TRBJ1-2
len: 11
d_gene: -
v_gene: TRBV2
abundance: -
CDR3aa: CASRHSDGYTF
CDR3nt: TGTGCCAGCAGACACAGTGATGGCTACACCTTC

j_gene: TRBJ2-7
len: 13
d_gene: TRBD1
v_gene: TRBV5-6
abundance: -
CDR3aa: CASSRQGRYEQYF
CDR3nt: TGTGCCAGCAGCAGACAGGGGCGCTACGAGCAGTACTTC

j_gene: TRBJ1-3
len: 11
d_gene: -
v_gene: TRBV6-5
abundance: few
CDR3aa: CASRDIGTIYF
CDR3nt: TGTGCCAGCAGGGACATTGGCACCATATATTTT

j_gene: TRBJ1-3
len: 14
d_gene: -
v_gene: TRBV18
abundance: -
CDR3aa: CASSPSVSGNTIYF
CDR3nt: TGTGCCAGCTCACCAAGCGTCTCTGGAAACACCATATATTTT

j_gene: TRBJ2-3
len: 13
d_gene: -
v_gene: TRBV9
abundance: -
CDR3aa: CASNREGSDTQYF
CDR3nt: TGTGCCAGCAACCGGGAAGGATCGGATACGCAGTATTTT

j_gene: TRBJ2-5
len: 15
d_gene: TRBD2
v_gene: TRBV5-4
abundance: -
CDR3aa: CASSLRLAGTETQYF
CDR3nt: TGTGCCAGCAGCTTGAGACTAGCGGGGACAGAGACCCAGTACTTC

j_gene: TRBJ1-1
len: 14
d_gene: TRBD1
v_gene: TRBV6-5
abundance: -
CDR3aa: CASSLGQGVTEAFF
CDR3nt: TGTGCCAGCAGCCTTGGACAGGGAGTCACTGAAGCTTTCTTT

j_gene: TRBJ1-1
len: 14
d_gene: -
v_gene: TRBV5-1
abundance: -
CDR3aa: CASSFDSEMGEAFF
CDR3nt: TGCGCCAGCAGCTTCGACAGTGAAATGGGGGAAGCTTTCTTT

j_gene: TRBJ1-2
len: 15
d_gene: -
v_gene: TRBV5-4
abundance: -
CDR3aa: CASSPPGRSNYGYTF
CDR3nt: TGTGCCAGCAGCCCGCCAGGCCGGTCTAACTATGGCTACACCTTC

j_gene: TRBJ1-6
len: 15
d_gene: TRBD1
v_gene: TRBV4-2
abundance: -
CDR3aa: CASSQGLGQNSPLHF
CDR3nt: TGTGCCAGCAGCCAAGGGTTGGGACAGAATTCACCCCTCCACTTT

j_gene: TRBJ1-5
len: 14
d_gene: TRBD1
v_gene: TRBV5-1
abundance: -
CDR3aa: CASSAGQGNQPQHF
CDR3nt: TGCGCCAGCAGCGCCGGACAGGGAAATCAGCCCCAGCATTTT

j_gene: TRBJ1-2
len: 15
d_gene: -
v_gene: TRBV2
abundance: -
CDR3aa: CASTEGRGGFDGYTF
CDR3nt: TGTGCCAGCACCGAAGGTCGGGGGGGATTCGACGGCTACACCTTC

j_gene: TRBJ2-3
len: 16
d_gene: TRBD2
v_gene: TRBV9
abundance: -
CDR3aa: CASSVGLAGRTDTQYF
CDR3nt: TGTGCCAGCAGCGTAGGACTAGCGGGCCGCACAGATACGCAGTATTTT

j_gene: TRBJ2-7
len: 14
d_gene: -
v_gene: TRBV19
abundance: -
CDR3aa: CASSDGLFRDEQYF
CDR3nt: TGTGCCAGTAGTGACGGACTTTTTCGCGACGAGCAGTACTTC

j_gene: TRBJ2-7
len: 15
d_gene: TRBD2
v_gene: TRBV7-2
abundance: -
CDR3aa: CASSLGLAGPYEQYF
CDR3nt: TGTGCCAGCAGCTTAGGGCTAGCGGGACCTTACGAGCAGTACTTC

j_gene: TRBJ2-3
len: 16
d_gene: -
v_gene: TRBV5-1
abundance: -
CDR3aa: CASSFSRRGGTDTQYF
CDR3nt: TGCGCCAGCAGCTTTTCCCGCAGGGGAGGCACAGATACGCAGTATTTT

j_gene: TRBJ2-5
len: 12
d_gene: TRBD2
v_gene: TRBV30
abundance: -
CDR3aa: CAWKSSGETQYF
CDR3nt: TGTGCCTGGAAATCTAGCGGAGAGACCCAGTACTTC

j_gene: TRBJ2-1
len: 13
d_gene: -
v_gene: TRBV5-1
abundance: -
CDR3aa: CASSLDSYNEQFF
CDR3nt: TGCGCCAGCAGCTTGGACAGCTACAATGAGCAGTTCTTC

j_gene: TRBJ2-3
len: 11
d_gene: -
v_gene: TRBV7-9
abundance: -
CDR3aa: CASSFGDTQYF
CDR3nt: TGTGCCAGCAGCTTCGGAGATACGCAGTATTTT

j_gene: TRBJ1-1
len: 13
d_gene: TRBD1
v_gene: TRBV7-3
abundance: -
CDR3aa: CASSTDRGGEAFF
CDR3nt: TGTGCCAGCAGCACGGACAGGGGTGGTGAAGCTTTCTTT

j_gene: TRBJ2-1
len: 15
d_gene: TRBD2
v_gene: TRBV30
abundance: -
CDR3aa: CAWSGGLASYNEQFF
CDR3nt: TGTGCCTGGAGTGGGGGACTAGCTTCCTACAATGAGCAGTTCTTC

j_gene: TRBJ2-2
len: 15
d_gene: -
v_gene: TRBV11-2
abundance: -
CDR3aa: CASSLGAGNTGELFF
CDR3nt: TGTGCCAGCAGCTTAGGAGCGGGGAACACCGGGGAGCTGTTTTTT

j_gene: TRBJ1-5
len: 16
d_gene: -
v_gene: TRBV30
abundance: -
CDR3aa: CAWSVRSGIRNQPQHF
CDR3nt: TGTGCCTGGAGTGTACGGTCGGGAATCCGCAATCAGCCCCAGCATTTT

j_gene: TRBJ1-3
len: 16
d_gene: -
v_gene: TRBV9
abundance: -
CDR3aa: CASSTTPGARGNTIYF
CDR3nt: TGTGCCAGCAGCACTACCCCTGGGGCTCGGGGAAACACCATATATTTT

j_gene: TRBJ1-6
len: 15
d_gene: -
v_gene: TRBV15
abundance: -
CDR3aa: CATSPPQGYNSPLHF
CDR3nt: TGTGCCACCAGCCCACCACAGGGCTATAATTCACCCCTCCACTTT

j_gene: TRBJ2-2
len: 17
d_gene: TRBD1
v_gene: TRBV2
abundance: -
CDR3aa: CASRRDRARANTGELFF
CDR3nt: TGTGCCAGCCGACGGGACAGGGCCCGCGCAAACACCGGGGAGCTGTTTTTT

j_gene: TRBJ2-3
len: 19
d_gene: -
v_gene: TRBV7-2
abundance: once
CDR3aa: CASSSHRPLSGLGTDTQYF
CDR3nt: TGTGCCAGCAGCTCCCATCGTCCCCTTAGCGGTCTTGGCACAGATACGCAGTATTTT

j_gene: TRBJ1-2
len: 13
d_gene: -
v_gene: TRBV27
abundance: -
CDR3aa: CASSLNGGNGYTF
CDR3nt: TGTGCCAGCAGTTTAAATGGGGGGAACGGCTACACCTTC

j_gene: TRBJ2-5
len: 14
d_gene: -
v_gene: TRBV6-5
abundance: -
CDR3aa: CASSYSPGMETQYF
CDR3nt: TGTGCCAGCAGTTACTCACCGGGGATGGAGACCCAGTACTTC

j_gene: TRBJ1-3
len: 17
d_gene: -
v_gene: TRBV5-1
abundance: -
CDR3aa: CASSLRPTANSGNTIYF
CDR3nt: TGCGCCAGCAGCCTAAGACCGACAGCGAACTCTGGAAACACCATATATTTT

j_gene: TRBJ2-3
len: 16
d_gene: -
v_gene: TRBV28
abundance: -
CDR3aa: CASSTRVAALFDTQYF
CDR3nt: TGTGCCAGCAGTACCCGGGTAGCGGCCTTGTTTGATACGCAGTATTTT

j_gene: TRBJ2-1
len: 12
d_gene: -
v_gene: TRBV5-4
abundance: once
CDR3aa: CASSLDTGKTIF
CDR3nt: TGTGCCAGCAGCTTGGACACAGGGAAAACGATCTTC